This T cell receptor beta chain was captured in a study of Ad26.COV2.S vaccination and SARS-CoV-2 variants. V lost 2 bases, J lost 7 bases, and 10 bases stayed unmatched. CDR1 is SGHRS and CDR2 is YFSETQ in the germline V gene. CDR3 length: 16 amino acids. Concerning this clone: This CDR3 is also generated by other DNA sequences in the sample.

The repertoire was sequenced with immunoSEQ multiplex PCR; TCRdb's copy has only in-frame clones and lacks some. The data show 120,000 to 150,000 clones, 70% to 90% seen once. The source is a human donor who had recovered from COVID-19. The rearrangement uses TRBV5-1 and TRBJ2-2; TRBD2 aligns across 8 bases. This specimen was peripheral blood, taken after recovery from COVID-19. CDR3 region: CASSFGRGANDGELFF. The CDR3 nucleotides are TGCGCCAGCAGCTTCGGGCGGGGGGCGAATGACGGGGAGCTGTTTTTT.